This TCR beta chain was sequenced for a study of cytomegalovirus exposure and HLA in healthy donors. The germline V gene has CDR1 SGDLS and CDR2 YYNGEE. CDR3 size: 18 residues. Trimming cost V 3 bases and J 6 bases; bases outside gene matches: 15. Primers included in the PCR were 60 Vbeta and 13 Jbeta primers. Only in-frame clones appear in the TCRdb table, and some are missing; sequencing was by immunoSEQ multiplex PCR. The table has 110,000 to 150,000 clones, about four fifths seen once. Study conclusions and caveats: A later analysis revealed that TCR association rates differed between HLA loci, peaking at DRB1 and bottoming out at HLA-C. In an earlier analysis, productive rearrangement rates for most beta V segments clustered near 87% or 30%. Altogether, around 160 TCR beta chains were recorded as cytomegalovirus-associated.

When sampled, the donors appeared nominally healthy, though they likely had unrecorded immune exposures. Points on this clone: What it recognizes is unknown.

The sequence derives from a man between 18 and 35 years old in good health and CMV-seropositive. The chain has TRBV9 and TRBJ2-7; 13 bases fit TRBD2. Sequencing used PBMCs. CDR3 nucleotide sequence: TGTGCCAGCAGCGAGGACATACCGGGACTAGCGGGAAGGATCGAGCAGTACTTC. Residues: CASSEDIPGLAGRIEQYF.